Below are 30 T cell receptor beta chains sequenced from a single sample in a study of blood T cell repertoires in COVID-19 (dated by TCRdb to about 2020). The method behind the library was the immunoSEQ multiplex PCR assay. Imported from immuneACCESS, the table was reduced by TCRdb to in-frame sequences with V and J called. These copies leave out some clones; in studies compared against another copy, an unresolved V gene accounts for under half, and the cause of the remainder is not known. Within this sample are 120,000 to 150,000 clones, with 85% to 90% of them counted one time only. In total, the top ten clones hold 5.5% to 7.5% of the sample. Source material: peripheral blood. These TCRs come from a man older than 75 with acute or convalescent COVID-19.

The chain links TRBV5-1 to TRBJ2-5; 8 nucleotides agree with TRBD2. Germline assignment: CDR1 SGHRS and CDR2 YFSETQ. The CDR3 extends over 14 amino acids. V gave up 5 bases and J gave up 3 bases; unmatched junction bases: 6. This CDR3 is CASRAALAEETQYF. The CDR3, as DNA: TGCGCCAGCAGGGCCGCACTAGCGGAAGAGACCCAGTACTTC.

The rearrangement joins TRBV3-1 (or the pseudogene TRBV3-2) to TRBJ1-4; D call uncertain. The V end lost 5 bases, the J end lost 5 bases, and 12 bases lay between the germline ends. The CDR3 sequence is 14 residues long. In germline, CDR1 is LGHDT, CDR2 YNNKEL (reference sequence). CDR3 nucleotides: TGTGCCAGCAGCTATCAGTGGGCCAATGAAAAACTGTTTTTT. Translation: CASSYQWANEKLFF.

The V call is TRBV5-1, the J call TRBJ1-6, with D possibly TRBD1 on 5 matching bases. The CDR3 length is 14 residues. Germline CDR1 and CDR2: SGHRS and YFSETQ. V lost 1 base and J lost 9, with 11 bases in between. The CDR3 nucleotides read TGCGCCAGCAGCTTGACAGCAACAGGTTCACCCCTCCACTTT. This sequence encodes CASSLTATGSPLHF.

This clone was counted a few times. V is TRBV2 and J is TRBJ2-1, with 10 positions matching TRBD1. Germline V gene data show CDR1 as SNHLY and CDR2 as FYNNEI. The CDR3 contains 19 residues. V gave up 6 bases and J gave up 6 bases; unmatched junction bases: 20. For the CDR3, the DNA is TGTGCCAGCAGCGGATGGGGGACAGGGGTCTTTAGAGGGAGCAATGAGCAGTTCTTC. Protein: CASSGWGTGVFRGSNEQFF.

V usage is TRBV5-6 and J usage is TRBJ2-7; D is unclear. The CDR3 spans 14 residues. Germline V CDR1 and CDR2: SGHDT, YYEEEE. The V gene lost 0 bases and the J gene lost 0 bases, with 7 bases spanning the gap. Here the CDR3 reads CASSLVPSSYEQYF. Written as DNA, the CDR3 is TGTGCCAGCAGCTTGGTACCCAGCTCCTACGAGCAGTACTTC.

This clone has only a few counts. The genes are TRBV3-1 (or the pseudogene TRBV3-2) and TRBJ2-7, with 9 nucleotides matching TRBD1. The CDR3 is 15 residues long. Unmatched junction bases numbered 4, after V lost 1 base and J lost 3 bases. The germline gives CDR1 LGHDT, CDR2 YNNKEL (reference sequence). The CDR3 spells CASSQAGTGLYEQYF. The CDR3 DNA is TGTGCCAGCAGCCAAGCCGGGACAGGGCTCTACGAGCAGTACTTC.

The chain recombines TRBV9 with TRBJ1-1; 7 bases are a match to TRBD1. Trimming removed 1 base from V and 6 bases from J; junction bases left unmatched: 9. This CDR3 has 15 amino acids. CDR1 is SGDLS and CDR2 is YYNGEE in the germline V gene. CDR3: CASSVTGTALPEAFF. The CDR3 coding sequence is TGTGCCAGCAGCGTAACTGGGACAGCTCTTCCTGAAGCTTTCTTT.

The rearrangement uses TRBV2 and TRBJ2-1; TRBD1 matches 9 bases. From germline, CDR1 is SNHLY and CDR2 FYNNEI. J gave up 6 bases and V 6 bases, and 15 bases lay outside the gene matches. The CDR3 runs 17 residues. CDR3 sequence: CASRQGAGDFGPNEQFF. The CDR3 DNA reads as TGTGCCAGCAGACAGGGGGCGGGGGACTTTGGCCCCAATGAGCAGTTCTTC. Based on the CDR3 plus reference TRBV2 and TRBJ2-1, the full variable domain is EPEVTQTPSHQVTQMGQEVILRCVPISNHLYFYWYRQILGQKVEFLVSFYNNEISEKSEIFDDQFSVERPDGSNFTLKIRSTKLEDSAMYFCASRQGAGDFGPNEQFFGPGTRLTVL.

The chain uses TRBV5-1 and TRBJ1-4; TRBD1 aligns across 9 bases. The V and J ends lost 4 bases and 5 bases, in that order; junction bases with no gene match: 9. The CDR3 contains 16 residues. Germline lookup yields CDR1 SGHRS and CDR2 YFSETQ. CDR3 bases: TGCGCCAGCAGCCTTGGACAGGGGACCTTAAATGAAAAACTGTTTTTT. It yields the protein CASSLGQGTLNEKLFF.

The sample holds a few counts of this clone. CDR3 bases: TGTGCCAGCACTCCCAGGACCGGGGAGCTGTTTTTT. It encodes CASTPRTGELFF. The chain links TRBV12-3 or TRBV12-4 to TRBJ2-2; D not resolved. V lost 7 bases to trimming and J lost 5 bases, with 8 bases between them. This CDR3 spans 12 amino acids.

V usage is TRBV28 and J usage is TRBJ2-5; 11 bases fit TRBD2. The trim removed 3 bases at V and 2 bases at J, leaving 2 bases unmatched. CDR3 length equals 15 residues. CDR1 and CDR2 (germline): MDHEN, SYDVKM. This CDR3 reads CASSFLAGGQETQYF. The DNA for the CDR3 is TGTGCCAGCAGTTTCTTAGCGGGGGGGCAAGAGACCCAGTACTTC.

In DNA, the CDR3 is TGCGCCAGCAGCTTGGACAGGACCATCTACGAGCAGTACTTC. Its translation is CASSLDRTIYEQYF. The chain links TRBV5-1 to TRBJ2-7; D possibly corresponds to TRBD1 (5 bases). This CDR3 comprises 14 residues. Germline V gene data show CDR1 as SGHRS and CDR2 as YFSETQ. V dropped 0 bases and J dropped 3 bases, with 10 bases sitting between them.

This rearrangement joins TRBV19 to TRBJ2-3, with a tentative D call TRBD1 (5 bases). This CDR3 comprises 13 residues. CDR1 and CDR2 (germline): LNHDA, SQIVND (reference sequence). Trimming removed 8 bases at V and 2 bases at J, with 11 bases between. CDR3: CASSGSYTDTQYF. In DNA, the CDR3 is TGTGCCAGTTCAGGGTCCTACACAGATACGCAGTATTTT.

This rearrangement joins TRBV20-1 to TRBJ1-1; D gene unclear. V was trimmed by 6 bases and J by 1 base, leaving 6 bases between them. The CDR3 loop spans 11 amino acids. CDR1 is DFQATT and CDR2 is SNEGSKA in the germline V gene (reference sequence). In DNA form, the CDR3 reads TGCAGTGCAGCAAGGAACACTGAAGCTTTCTTT. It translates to CSAARNTEAFF.

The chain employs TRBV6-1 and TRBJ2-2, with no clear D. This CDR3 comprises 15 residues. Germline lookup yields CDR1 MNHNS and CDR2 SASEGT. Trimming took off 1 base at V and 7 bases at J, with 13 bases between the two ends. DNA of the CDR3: TGTGCCAGCAGTGAAGGGTTCTATTCTGTCGGGGAGCTGTTTTTT. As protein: CASSEGFYSVGELFF.

The CDR3 nucleotides are TGTGCCAGCAGCGCGAGCGGGAGGGACAATGAGCAGTTCTTC. Its translation is CASSASGRDNEQFF. The chain uses TRBV9 and TRBJ2-1, with 10 bases lining up with TRBD2. Germline V gene sequence: CDR1 SGDLS, CDR2 YYNGEE. V shed 3 bases and J 5 bases; nucleotides not matched to a gene: 2. The CDR3 length is 14 residues.

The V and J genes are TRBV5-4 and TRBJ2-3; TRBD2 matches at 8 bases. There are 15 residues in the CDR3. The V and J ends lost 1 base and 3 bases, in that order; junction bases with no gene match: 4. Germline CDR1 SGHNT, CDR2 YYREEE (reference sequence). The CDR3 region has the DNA TGTGCCAGCAGCTTGTCGGGGGGGAGAACAGATACGCAGTATTTT. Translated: CASSLSGGRTDTQYF.

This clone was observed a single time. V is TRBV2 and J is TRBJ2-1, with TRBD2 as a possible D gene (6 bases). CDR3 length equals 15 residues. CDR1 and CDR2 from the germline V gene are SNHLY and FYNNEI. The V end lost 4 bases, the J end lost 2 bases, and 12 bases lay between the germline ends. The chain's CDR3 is CASSVREVTYNEQFF. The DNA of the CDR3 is TGTGCCAGCAGTGTCAGGGAGGTGACCTACAATGAGCAGTTCTTC.

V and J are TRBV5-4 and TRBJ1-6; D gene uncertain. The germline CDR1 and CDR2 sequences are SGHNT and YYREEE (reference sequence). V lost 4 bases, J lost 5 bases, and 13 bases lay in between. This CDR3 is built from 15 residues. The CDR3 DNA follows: TGTGCCAGCAGCCTTAGTCGTAATCATAATTCACCCCTCCACTTT. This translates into CASSLSRNHNSPLHF.

The CDR3 DNA reads TGTGCCACCAGTGACTACGGGACTAGCGGGAGTAGGAGTACGCAGTATTTT. It translates to CATSDYGTSGSRSTQYF. This chain uses TRBV24-1 with TRBJ2-3; 14 positions agree with TRBD2. Germline lookup yields CDR1 KGHDR and CDR2 SFDVKD. The trim removed 4 bases at V and 8 bases at J, leaving 10 bases unmatched. CDR3 length: 17 amino acids.

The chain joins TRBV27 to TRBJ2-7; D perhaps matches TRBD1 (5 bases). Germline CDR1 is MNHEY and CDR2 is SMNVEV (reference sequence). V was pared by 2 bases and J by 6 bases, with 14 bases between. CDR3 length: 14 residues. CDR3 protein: CASSLRKQGGEQYF. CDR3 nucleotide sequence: TGTGCCAGCAGTTTAAGGAAGCAGGGCGGCGAGCAGTACTTC.

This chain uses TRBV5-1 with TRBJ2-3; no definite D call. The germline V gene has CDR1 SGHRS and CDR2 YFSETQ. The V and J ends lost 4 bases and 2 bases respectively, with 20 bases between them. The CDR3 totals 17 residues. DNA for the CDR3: TGCGCCAGCAGCCCCCCAGGATTTGGTCTTACCACAGATACGCAGTATTTT. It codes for CASSPPGFGLTTDTQYF.

The CDR3, as DNA: TGTGCCAGCAGCGTGAAGCGGGGAGAGACCTACGAGCAGTACTTC. Amino acid sequence: CASSVKRGETYEQYF. J is TRBJ2-7 and V is TRBV7-2, with TRBD2 matching over 7 bases. Germline assignment: CDR1 SGHTA and CDR2 FQGNSA. The CDR3 totals 15 residues. The junction had 9 bases not matched to a gene; V was cut back by 5 bases and J by 2 bases. Together with reference TRBV7-2 and TRBJ2-7, the CDR3 gives the full variable domain: GAGVSQSPSNKVTEKGKDVELRCDPISGHTALYWYRQSLGQGLEFLIYFQGNSAPDKSGLPSDRFSAERTGGSVSTLTIQRTQQEDSAVYLCASSVKRGETYEQYFGPGTRLTVT.

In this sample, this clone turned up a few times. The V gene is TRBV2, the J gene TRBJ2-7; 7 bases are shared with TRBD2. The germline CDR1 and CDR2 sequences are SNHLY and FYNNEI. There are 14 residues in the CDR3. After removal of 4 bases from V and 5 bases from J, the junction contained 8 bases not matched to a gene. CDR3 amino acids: CASSAVGGPHEQYF. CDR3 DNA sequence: TGTGCCAGCAGTGCTGTGGGAGGGCCGCACGAGCAGTACTTC.

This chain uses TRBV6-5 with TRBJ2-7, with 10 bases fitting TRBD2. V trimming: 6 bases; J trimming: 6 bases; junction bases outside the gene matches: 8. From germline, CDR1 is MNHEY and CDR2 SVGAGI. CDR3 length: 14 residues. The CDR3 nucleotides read TGTGCCAGCAGCAGCGGGAGGGCCTTCTCCGAGCAGTACTTC. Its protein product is CASSSGRAFSEQYF.

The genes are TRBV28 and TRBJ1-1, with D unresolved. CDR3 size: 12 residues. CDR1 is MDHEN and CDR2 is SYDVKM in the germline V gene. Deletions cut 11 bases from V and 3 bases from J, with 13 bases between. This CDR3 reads CASMGRDTEAFF. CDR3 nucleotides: TGTGCCTCCATGGGGAGGGACACTGAAGCTTTCTTT.

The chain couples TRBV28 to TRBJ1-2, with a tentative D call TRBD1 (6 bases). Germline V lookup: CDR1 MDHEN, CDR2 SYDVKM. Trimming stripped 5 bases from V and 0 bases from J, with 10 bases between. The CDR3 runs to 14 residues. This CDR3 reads CASSGTTANYGYTF. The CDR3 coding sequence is TGTGCCAGCAGTGGGACAACCGCTAACTATGGCTACACCTTC.

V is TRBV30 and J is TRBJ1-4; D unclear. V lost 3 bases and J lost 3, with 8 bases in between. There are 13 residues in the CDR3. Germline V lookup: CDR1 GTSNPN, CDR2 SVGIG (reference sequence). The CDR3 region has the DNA TGTGCCTGGAGCTGGCCCCCTAATGAAAAACTGTTTTTT. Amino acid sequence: CAWSWPPNEKLFF.

The CDR3 loop reads CASRFREINQPQHF. DNA of the CDR3: TGTGCCAGTAGGTTCCGGGAGATCAATCAGCCCCAGCATTTT. V gene TRBV19 combines with J gene TRBJ1-5; D unresolved. Deletions cut 6 bases from V and 3 bases from J, with 12 bases between. Per germline, CDR1 LNHDA and CDR2 SQIVND (reference sequence). The CDR3 has 14 amino acids. Full variable domain (rest looked up from reference TRBV19 and TRBJ1-5): DGGITQSPKYLFRKEGQNVTLSCEQNLNHDAMYWYRQDPGQGLRLIYYSQIVNDFQKGDIAEGYSVSREKKESFPLTVTSAQKNPTAFYLCASRFREINQPQHFGDGTRLSIL.

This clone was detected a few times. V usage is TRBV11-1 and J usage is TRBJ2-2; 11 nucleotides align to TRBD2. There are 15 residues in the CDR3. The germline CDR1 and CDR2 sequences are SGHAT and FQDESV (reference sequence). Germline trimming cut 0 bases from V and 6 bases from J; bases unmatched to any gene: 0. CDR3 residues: CASSLALAGAGELFF. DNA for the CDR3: TGTGCCAGCAGCTTAGCACTAGCGGGAGCCGGGGAGCTGTTTTTT.